This entry lists 25 T cell receptor beta chains sequenced from one sample in a study of blood T cells in healthy people across ages (dated by TCRdb to the mid-2010s). The method behind the library was 5' RACE. Instrument on record: Illumina HiSeq 2500. A second PCR of roughly 7 to 12 cycles was run with a J-beta primer mix and a sample-barcoded 5' primer. TCRdb ran its own pipeline on the public reads, namely fastp trimming at Q25 and MiXCR clone calling, and kept in-frame beta chains. Rows are combined by CDR3 protein, so each entry shows the most common genes and DNA. Present in this sample are hundreds of thousands of distinct CDR3 sequences, 32% of which were seen just once. The top ten constitute 15% of the sample. Sequencing was performed on blood. The source of these receptors is a woman aged 80 or over in good health. Donor details come from another sample of the same person, matched by shared clones.

This clonotype was counted ten times or more. The rearrangement uses TRBV7-9 and TRBJ2-3; 7 nucleotides line up with TRBD2. The CDR3 spans 16 residues. V lost 3 bases, J lost 2 bases, and 8 bases stayed unmatched. In germline, CDR1 is SEHNR, CDR2 FQNEAQ (reference sequence). CDR3 residues: CASSLARGGTTDTQYF. The CDR3 bases are TGTGCCAGCAGCTTGGCCCGCGGGGGAACCACAGATACGCAGTATTTT.

This clonotype was seen many times. The V gene is TRBV5-1, the J gene TRBJ2-1; either TRBD1 or TRBD2 may fit D (5 bases each). Germline CDR1 and CDR2: SGHRS and YFSETQ. The CDR3 is 16 residues long. Between the trimmed V and J ends, which lost 5 bases and 9 bases, there was a span of 24 bases. The DNA of the CDR3 is TGCGCCAGCAGGCTGTATGAGACAGAGGGAAGGGGTGAGCAGTTCTTC. It is translated as CASRLYETEGRGEQFF.

This clonotype was found a few times. This chain links TRBV12-3 or TRBV12-4 with TRBJ1-3, with D hard to call. Trimming took 5 bases from V and 0 from J, leaving 11 bases between them. The CDR3 contains 15 residues. CDR3 in DNA: TGTGCCAGCAGTGACCCGGGAAGCTCTGGAAACACCATATATTTT. Protein: CASSDPGSSGNTIYF.

In its sample, this clonotype was seen many times. J is TRBJ2-5 and V is TRBV27; D unclear. Germline values: CDR1 MNHEY, CDR2 SMNVEV (reference sequence). V was trimmed by 5 bases and J by 5 bases, leaving 15 bases between them. The CDR3 loop spans 14 amino acids. CDR3 amino acids: CASSQTWVGETQYF. CDR3 bases: TGTGCCAGCAGTCAGACATGGGTCGGGGAGACCCAGTACTTC.

This clonotype was recorded at least ten times. The gene calls are TRBV27 and TRBJ2-6; D tentatively fits TRBD1 or TRBD2 (5 bases each). The CDR3 covers 16 residues. Germline loops: CDR1 MNHEY, CDR2 SMNVEV (reference sequence). Deletions cut 3 bases from V and 4 bases from J, with 13 bases between. The CDR3 sequence is CASSFVRGEGANVLTF. For the CDR3, the DNA is TGTGCCAGCAGTTTTGTTCGAGGGGAAGGGGCCAACGTCCTGACTTTC.

This clonotype was observed at least ten times. The genes are TRBV9 and TRBJ2-1; 7 positions agree with TRBD1. Germline CDR1 reads SGDLS; CDR2 reads YYNGEE. Losses at the gene ends were 2 bases for V and 12 bases for J; bases not matched to a gene: 11. This CDR3 has 14 residues. The CDR3 DNA reads as TGTGCCAGCAGCGTGACAGGGAGAGACTTCGTGCAGTTCTTC. Its protein product is CASSVTGRDFVQFF. Complete variable domain (other parts from reference TRBV9 and TRBJ2-1): DSGVTQTPKHLITATGQRVTLRCSPRSGDLSVYWYQQSLDQGLQFLIQYYNGEERAKGNILERFSAQQFPDLHSELNLSSLELGDSALYFCASSVTGRDFVQFFGPGTRLTVL.

This chain links TRBV6-6 with TRBJ2-5; a possible D gene is TRBD2 (6 bases). CDR1 and CDR2 (germline): MNHNY, SVGAGI (reference sequence). V lost 4 bases and J 11 bases, leaving 23 bases between the germline ends. The length of the CDR3 is 15 residues. CDR3 region: CASSLTSGGWDEQYF. CDR3 coding DNA: TGTGCCAGCAGTTTGACTAGTGGGGGGTGGGATGAGCAGTACTTC.

In DNA, the CDR3 is TGTGCCAGCAGCTTACTAGAAATCTACGAGCAGTACTTC. Translated: CASSLLEIYEQYF. The chain uses TRBV7-9 and TRBJ2-7; D is unresolved. Per the germline V gene, CDR1 is SEHNR and CDR2 is FQNEAQ (reference sequence). The CDR3 runs 13 residues. V was cut by 2 bases and J by 3 bases, with 8 bases left in between.

Many counts were recorded for this clonotype. The rearrangement uses TRBV5-1 and TRBJ2-3; D unclear. The V gene's germline CDR1 is SGHRS and CDR2 YFSETQ. This CDR3 contains 14 residues. V was clipped by 6 bases and J by 1 base, with 12 bases between them. In nucleotides, the CDR3 is TGCGCCAGCATCGACGGAGCTCGCACAGATACGCAGTATTTT. Protein: CASIDGARTDTQYF.

This clonotype is a singleton in its sample. This could be a read error, since a much larger clone is one nucleotide away. This rearrangement joins TRBV30 to TRBJ2-3, with D hard to call. CDR3 length: 12 residues. Germline V gene lookup returns CDR1 GTSNPN and CDR2 SVGIG (reference sequence). The CDR3 sequence is CAWSTSADTRYF. As DNA, the CDR3 is TGTGCCTGGAGTACGTCTGCAGATACGCGGTATTTT.

This clonotype was found many times. The gene calls are TRBV29-1 and TRBJ1-5; TRBD1 agrees at 11 bases. Germline assignment: CDR1 SQVTM and CDR2 ANQGSEA. The length of the CDR3 is 12 residues. V trimming: 7 bases; J trimming: 6 bases; junction bases outside the gene matches: 2. CDR3 protein: CSAGQGGQPQHF. The CDR3 nucleotides read TGCAGCGCGGGACAGGGGGGTCAGCCCCAGCATTTT.

In its sample, this clonotype was seen once. Possible read error: a much larger clone is one base away. This chain connects TRBV5-1 to TRBJ2-1, with 8 bases aligning to TRBD2. This CDR3 has 15 amino acids. Germline V gives CDR1 SGHRS, CDR2 YFSETQ. CDR3: CASSLGGLGRNERFF. Here the CDR3 DNA reads TGCGCCAGCAGCTTGGGGGGACTAGGGAGGAATGAGCGGTTCTTC.

On this clonotype: A much larger clone lies one base from this, so it may be a read error. This sequence joins TRBV20-1 and TRBJ1-2; the match to TRBD1 covers 10 bases. Trimming cost V 6 bases and J 6 bases; bases outside gene matches: 10. CDR1 is DFQATT, CDR2 SNEGSKA, per germline (reference sequence). The CDR3 spans 14 residues. CDR3 sequence reads: CSAAGTGAGDGYTF. In DNA form, the CDR3 reads TGCAGTGCAGCCGGGACAGGGGCTGGGGATGGCTACACCTTC.

This clonotype came up many times. This sequence may be a read error, since a much larger clone differs from it by one base. The chain employs TRBV20-1 and TRBJ2-2; 9 bases line up with TRBD2. The V gene's germline CDR1 is DFQATT and CDR2 SNEGSKA (reference sequence). This CDR3 spans 16 amino acids. In nucleotides, the CDR3 is TGCAGTGCCCCGTCCCCGCTAGCGGGGAACACCGGGGAGCGGTTTTTT. Translating gives CSAPSPLAGNTGERFF.

This chain connects TRBV20-1 to TRBJ1-5, with D perhaps matching TRBD1 (6 bases). The CDR3 contains 17 residues. V was clipped by 5 bases and J by 9 bases, with 29 bases between them. Germline V gene lookup returns CDR1 DFQATT and CDR2 SNEGSKA (reference sequence). CDR3 sequence: CSADADFGGQGSGPQHF. In DNA, the CDR3 is TGCAGTGCTGACGCGGACTTCGGGGGGCAAGGAAGCGGGCCCCAGCATTTT.

This clonotype was picked up many times. This chain uses TRBV20-1 with TRBJ2-4, with no clear D. Trimming shortened V by 3 bases and J by 0 bases, and 9 bases separated the two germline ends. CDR3 length: 14 residues. From germline, CDR1 is DFQATT and CDR2 SNEGSKA (reference sequence). This CDR3 is CSASSNLAKNIQYF. The CDR3 nucleotides are TGCAGTGCTAGCTCAAACCTAGCCAAAAACATTCAGTACTTC.

This clonotype was picked up many times. The chain employs TRBV3-1 and TRBJ2-4; D tentatively fits TRBD1 or TRBD2 (6 bases each). V was shortened by 0 bases and J by 2 bases, with 20 bases between the two germline ends. Germline assignment: CDR1 LGHDT and CDR2 YNNKEL (reference sequence). The CDR3 covers 19 residues. In DNA form, the CDR3 reads TGTGCCAGCAGCCAAGAAGGGTATAGGGGGGTCGGGTCCAAAAACATTCAGTACTTC. This translates into CASSQEGYRGVGSKNIQYF.

V usage is TRBV27 and J usage is TRBJ2-1; the D is unclear. The germline V and J ends were trimmed by 8 bases and 2 bases, with 10 bases remaining between them. CDR1 is MNHEY and CDR2 is SMNVEV in the germline V gene (reference sequence). The length of the CDR3 is 13 residues. CDR3 in DNA: TGTGCCAGCGGGGTCAGGCCCTACAATGAGCAGTTCTTC. Translating it yields CASGVRPYNEQFF.

This rearrangement joins TRBV7-6 to TRBJ1-2; no definite D call. CDR1 and CDR2 (germline): SGHVS, FNYEAQ. The CDR3 loop spans 16 amino acids. Trimming removed 6 bases at V and 2 bases at J, with 19 bases between. The CDR3 DNA reads TGTGCCAGCAGTTTGCCAGGACTCTCCCGAAACTATGGCTACACCTTC. Its translation is CASSLPGLSRNYGYTF.

This clonotype came up many times. The chain joins TRBV20-1 to TRBJ1-2; D is undetermined. Germline loops: CDR1 DFQATT, CDR2 SNEGSKA (reference sequence). The CDR3 is made up of 14 amino acids. CDR3: CSSYVASRNYGYTF. The CDR3 region has the DNA TGCAGCAGCTACGTAGCCTCTCGGAACTATGGCTACACCTTC.

A word on this clonotype: Mismatch with germline at one junction end may stem from a read error. The chain recombines TRBV7-2 with TRBJ2-3; no definite D call. The length of the CDR3 is 11 residues. CDR1 and CDR2 (germline): SGHTA, FQGNSA. The CDR3 loop is CVSSITDTQYF. CDR3 in DNA: TGTGTCAGCAGCATCACAGATACGCAGTATTTT. The variable domain in full, with the rest retrieved from reference TRBV7-2 and TRBJ2-3, is GAGVSQSPSNKVTEKGKDVELRCDPISGHTALYWYRQSLGQGLEFLIYFQGNSAPDKSGLPSDRFSAERTGGSVSTLTIQRTQQEDSAVYLCVSSITDTQYFGPGTRLTVL.

This clonotype was counted a few times. A read error may explain this, as a much larger clone is one base away. This rearrangement joins TRBV20-1 to TRBJ2-3, with 15 bases matching TRBD2. The junction had 9 bases not matched to a gene; V was cut back by 4 bases and J by 7 bases. Germline loops: CDR1 DFQATT, CDR2 SNEGSKA (reference sequence). The CDR3 totals 16 residues. CDR3 nucleotide sequence: TGCAGTGCTACCCGGACTAGCGGGGGGGCCACGAATACGCAGTATTTT. This gives the protein CSATRTSGGATNTQYF.

This chain connects TRBV6-4 to TRBJ1-1, with a weak D call TRBD1 (6 bases). The V gene lost 7 bases and the J gene lost 1 base, with 16 bases spanning the gap. CDR1 and CDR2 from the germline V gene are MRHNA and SNTAGT. CDR3 size: 15 residues. This CDR3 reads CASIVAPRGNTEAFF. CDR3 DNA: TGTGCCAGCATAGTAGCTCCCAGGGGGAACACTGAAGCTTTCTTT.

V usage is TRBV27 and J usage is TRBJ1-4; 9 bases agree with TRBD1. The CDR3 sequence is 14 residues long. V trimming: 6 bases; J trimming: 8 bases; junction bases outside the gene matches: 7. Germline V CDR1 and CDR2: MNHEY, SMNVEV (reference sequence). The CDR3 DNA reads as TGTGCCAGCAGGCAGGACAGGGGTAGGGAAAAACTGTTTTTT. Translating gives CASRQDRGREKLFF.

This clonotype was recorded at least ten times. The chain is built from TRBV12-3 or TRBV12-4 and TRBJ1-5; TRBD1 matches at 9 bases. The CDR3 is 14 residues long. Unmatched junction bases numbered 4, after V lost 6 bases and J lost 4 bases. The CDR3 loop is CASRSTGGNQPQHF. CDR3 coding DNA: TGTGCCAGCAGATCGACAGGGGGTAATCAGCCCCAGCATTTT.